This passage covers 27 T cell receptor beta chains from one sample sequenced in a study of control samples from healthy donors and cancer patients. The assay was immunoSEQ multiplex PCR, and TCRdb's table has in-frame clones only and misses some. The data show 75,000 to 95,000 clones, with roughly 80% seen just once and 38% held by the top ten. Specimen: PBMCs. The receptors shown here come from a man aged 70-80 years with lung cancer.

This chain joins TRBV2 and TRBJ2-3, with D possibly TRBD2 on 6 matching bases. CDR1 and CDR2 from the germline V gene are SNHLY and FYNNEI. V dropped 11 bases and J dropped 9 bases, with 18 bases sitting between them. This CDR3 comprises 12 residues. CDR3 in DNA: TGTGCCGGAGGGCAGGTTAGTGGGACGCAGTATTTT. This encodes CAGGQVSGTQYF.

The CDR3 reads CASSVEGGFSGNTIYF. Written as DNA, the CDR3 is TGTGCCAGCAGCGTAGAGGGGGGGTTCTCTGGAAACACCATATATTTT. This sequence joins TRBV9 and TRBJ1-3; perhaps TRBD1 as D (6 bases). CDR3 length: 16 residues. CDR1 SGDLS and CDR2 YYNGEE come from the germline V gene. Trimming shortened V by 0 bases and J by 0 bases, and 10 bases separated the two germline ends.

CDR3 amino acids: CASSWGGQPQHF. The DNA of the CDR3 is TGTGCCAGCAGTTGGGGGGGTCAGCCCCAGCATTTT. The chain has TRBV28 and TRBJ1-5, with D tentatively TRBD1 (5 bases). This CDR3 is built from 12 residues. The germline V and J ends were trimmed by 4 bases and 6 bases, with 7 bases remaining between them. CDR1 is MDHEN, CDR2 SYDVKM, per germline.

In this sample, this clone turned up once. V and J are TRBV27 and TRBJ2-5; 9 bases are shared with TRBD2. In germline, CDR1 is MNHEY, CDR2 SMNVEV (reference sequence). This CDR3 comprises 16 residues. Unmatched junction bases numbered 4, after V lost 1 base and J lost 1 base. The CDR3 DNA reads TGTGCCAGCAGTTTATTTCCAGCGGGGGGCCAAGAGACCCAGTACTTC. Amino acid sequence: CASSLFPAGGQETQYF.

This clone appeared once. The gene calls are TRBV9 and TRBJ2-5, with D hard to call. This CDR3 is 15 amino acids long. Germline V CDR1 and CDR2: SGDLS, YYNGEE. The V end lost 4 bases, the J end lost 1 base, and 14 bases lay between the germline ends. In DNA, the CDR3 is TGTGCCAGCAGCCTTAACCACGGGTTCCAAGAGACCCAGTACTTC. This sequence encodes CASSLNHGFQETQYF. The complete variable domain, with remaining parts taken from reference TRBV9 and TRBJ2-5, reads DSGVTQTPKHLITATGQRVTLRCSPRSGDLSVYWYQQSLDQGLQFLIQYYNGEERAKGNILERFSAQQFPDLHSELNLSSLELGDSALYFCASSLNHGFQETQYFGPGTRLLVL.

The genes are TRBV19 and TRBJ2-5, with 8 bases identical to TRBD2. Trimming took 6 bases from V and 2 from J; bases not matched to a gene: 5. This CDR3 comprises 14 residues. Germline V gene data show CDR1 as LNHDA and CDR2 as SQIVND (reference sequence). The CDR3 here is CASSGLARQETQYF. As DNA, the CDR3 is TGTGCCAGTAGCGGACTAGCACGGCAAGAGACCCAGTACTTC.

V gene TRBV6-6 combines with J gene TRBJ1-6, with TRBD1 matching 11 bases. J lost 7 bases, V lost 2 bases, and 1 base had no gene match. This CDR3 is built from 15 residues. Looked up from germline, CDR1 is MNHNY and CDR2 is SVGAGI (reference sequence). Written as DNA, the CDR3 is TGTGCCAGCAGTTACGGGACAGGGGGGAATTCACCCCTCCACTTT. Its translation: CASSYGTGGNSPLHF.

This sequence joins TRBV6-5 and TRBJ2-1, with TRBD1 matching 8 bases. J gave up 6 bases and V 7 bases, and 11 bases lay outside the gene matches. Germline CDR1 MNHEY, CDR2 SVGAGI. The CDR3 has 15 amino acids. Written as DNA, the CDR3 is TGTGCCAGCATCCCTGGGCAGGGGGCGAGCAATGAGCAGTTCTTC. It translates to CASIPGQGASNEQFF.

The chain joins TRBV18 to TRBJ2-7; no clear D gene. Germline lookup yields CDR1 KGHSH and CDR2 LQKENI. With 3 bases removed from V and 5 bases from J, the gap between germline ends came to 8 bases. This CDR3 is built from 12 residues. Here the CDR3 DNA reads TGTGCCAGCTCACCTAGCAGGAACGAGCAGTACTTC. This codes for CASSPSRNEQYF.

V and J are TRBV27 and TRBJ1-2; D remains unclear. The CDR3 runs to 13 residues. V was shortened by 6 bases and J by 4 bases, with 12 bases between the two germline ends. The germline V gene encodes CDR1 MNHEY and CDR2 SMNVEV (reference sequence). Here the CDR3 reads CASSQRNSYGYTF. Written as DNA, the CDR3 is TGTGCCAGCAGCCAACGTAACAGCTATGGCTACACCTTC.

This rearrangement joins TRBV7-9 to TRBJ1-1, with D possibly TRBD1 on 5 matching bases. Germline CDR1 and CDR2: SEHNR and FQNEAQ (reference sequence). With 4 bases removed from V and 5 bases from J, the gap between germline ends came to 17 bases. The CDR3 has 15 residues. The CDR3 nucleotides are TGTGCCAGCAGCTCTTCCGCTACAGGCCCAACTGAAGCTTTCTTT. Amino acid sequence: CASSSSATGPTEAFF.

The rearrangement links TRBV27 to TRBJ2-7; 7 positions match TRBD2. Germline-derived CDR1 and CDR2 are MNHEY and SMNVEV (reference sequence). This CDR3 region has 15 residues. Trimming removed 5 bases from V and 7 bases from J; junction bases left unmatched: 14. The CDR3 DNA reads as TGTGCCAGCAGTCCCCCGGGGAGGGAAGTGAGAGAGCAGTACTTC. It specifies CASSPPGREVREQYF.

The V gene is TRBV19, the J gene TRBJ1-1; TRBD1 might be the D (6 bases). Trimming took off 4 bases at V and 4 bases at J, with 31 bases between the two ends. The CDR3 totals 20 residues. Germline CDR1 is LNHDA and CDR2 is SQIVND (reference sequence). The CDR3 spells CASSRKLQGSGRGGTTEAFF. The DNA of the CDR3 is TGTGCCAGTAGTAGGAAACTACAGGGAAGTGGTCGTGGAGGTACCACTGAAGCTTTCTTT.

The V and J genes are TRBV19 and TRBJ1-6; D unclear. This CDR3 comprises 14 residues. The V end was cut by 6 bases, the J end by 8 bases, with 14 bases between. In germline, CDR1 is LNHDA, CDR2 SQIVND (reference sequence). For the CDR3, the DNA is TGTGCCAGTAGCCCACGGGGATGGGATTCACCCCTCCACTTT. It yields the protein CASSPRGWDSPLHF.

The chain combines TRBV11-2 with TRBJ2-2; perhaps TRBD2 as D (5 bases). Germline V gene data show CDR1 as SGHAT and CDR2 as FQNNGV. This CDR3 contains 16 residues. V was pared by 6 bases and J by 0 bases, with 14 bases between. CDR3 sequence reads: CASSRLRASNTGELFF. The DNA for the CDR3 is TGTGCCAGCAGTCGACTGCGGGCCTCGAACACCGGGGAGCTGTTTTTT. Variable domain in full (rest from reference TRBV11-2 and TRBJ2-2): EAGVAQSPRYKIIEKRQSVAFWCNPISGHATLYWYQQILGQGPKLLIQFQNNGVVDDSQLPKDRFSAERLKGVDSTLKIQPAKLEDSAVYLCASSRLRASNTGELFFGEGSRLTVL.

The chain recombines TRBV11-3 with TRBJ2-1, with 7 bases fitting TRBD1. Germline loops: CDR1 SGHNT, CDR2 YENEEA. V was pared by 5 bases and J by 4 bases, with 8 bases of the junction left unmatched. This CDR3 region has 15 residues. This CDR3 is CASSGPGGGYNEQFF. CDR3 sequence (DNA): TGTGCCAGCAGCGGGCCAGGGGGTGGGTACAATGAGCAGTTCTTC. Full variable domain (rest looked up from reference TRBV11-3 and TRBJ2-1): EAGVVQSPRYKIIEKKQPVAFWCNPISGHNTLYWYLQNLGQGPELLIRYENEEAVDDSQLPKDRFSAERLKGVDSTLKIQPAELGDSAVYLCASSGPGGGYNEQFFGPGTRLTVL.

The rearrangement uses TRBV7-2 and TRBJ2-7, with unresolved D. The germline gives CDR1 SGHTA, CDR2 FQGNSA. The CDR3 totals 11 residues. V shed 0 bases and J shed 5 bases, with 2 bases lying between them. This CDR3 is CASSLADEQYF. The CDR3, as DNA: TGTGCCAGCAGCTTAGCGGACGAGCAGTACTTC.

The rearrangement links TRBV11-2 to TRBJ2-2, with 7 nucleotides matching TRBD1. J was trimmed by 1 base and V by 4 bases; bases with no gene match: 3. CDR1 is SGHAT and CDR2 is FQNNGV in the germline V gene. This CDR3 has 15 amino acids. CDR3 protein: CASSSRQGNTGELFF. The CDR3, as DNA: TGTGCCAGCAGCTCCCGACAGGGGAACACCGGGGAGCTGTTTTTT.

The chain joins TRBV24-1 to TRBJ2-3, with 7 bases matching TRBD1. V lost 3 bases to trimming and J lost 4 bases; unmatched junction nucleotides: 3. CDR1 KGHDR and CDR2 SFDVKD come from the germline V gene. The CDR3 runs 14 residues. DNA of the CDR3: TGTGCCACCAGTGATCACAGGGGTGCAGATACGCAGTATTTT. This gives the protein CATSDHRGADTQYF.

The rearrangement joins TRBV7-3 to TRBJ1-1, with D uncertain. CDR1 is SGHTA, CDR2 FQGTGA, per germline. CDR3 size: 15 residues. Trimming took off 0 bases at V and 0 bases at J, with 8 bases between the two ends. The CDR3: CASSLTAGMNTEAFF. The CDR3 coding sequence is TGTGCCAGCAGCTTAACCGCAGGAATGAACACTGAAGCTTTCTTT.

The chain recombines TRBV18 with TRBJ2-1, with 9 positions matching TRBD2. J was trimmed by 2 bases and V by 3 bases; bases with no gene match: 2. The CDR3 runs to 15 residues. Germline CDR1 KGHSH, CDR2 LQKENI. The CDR3 sequence is CASSPSSGAYNEQFF. The CDR3 nucleotides are TGTGCCAGCTCACCTTCTAGCGGGGCCTACAATGAGCAGTTCTTC.

In its sample, this clone was seen a few times. The chain has TRBV11-2 and TRBJ2-6; no reliable D call. CDR1 is SGHAT, CDR2 FQNNGV, per germline. Trimming removed 5 bases at V and 0 bases at J, with 11 bases between. CDR3 length: 16 amino acids. CDR3 in amino acids: CASSPGPNSGANVLTF. CDR3 coding DNA: TGTGCCAGCAGCCCCGGTCCTAACTCTGGGGCCAACGTCCTGACTTTC.

The chain uses TRBV28 and TRBJ2-7; TRBD1 is a possible D gene (6 bases). The CDR3 loop spans 16 amino acids. Germline-derived CDR1 and CDR2 are MDHEN and SYDVKM. Trimming removed 6 bases from V and 0 bases from J, with 18 bases in between. CDR3 residues: CASSTGHPNLSYEQYF. CDR3 bases: TGTGCCAGCAGCACGGGACACCCAAACCTCTCCTACGAGCAGTACTTC.

This chain uses TRBV7-2 with TRBJ2-3; D unresolved. Germline-derived CDR1 and CDR2 are SGHTA and FQGNSA. CDR3 length: 17 amino acids. V was shortened by 2 bases and J by 1 base, with 16 bases between the two germline ends. The CDR3 reads CASSLITVRKGTDTQYF. For the CDR3, the DNA is TGTGCCAGCAGCTTAATCACGGTCCGGAAGGGCACAGATACGCAGTATTTT. Drawing the rest from reference TRBV7-2 and TRBJ2-3, the complete variable domain is GAGVSQSPSNKVTEKGKDVELRCDPISGHTALYWYRQSLGQGLEFLIYFQGNSAPDKSGLPSDRFSAERTGGSVSTLTIQRTQQEDSAVYLCASSLITVRKGTDTQYFGPGTRLTVL.

The chain joins TRBV7-8 to TRBJ2-7; D is unclear. Germline CDR1 SGHVS, CDR2 FQNEAQ. V was pared by 2 bases and J by 2 bases, with 7 bases between. The CDR3 runs to 13 residues. The CDR3 DNA sequence: TGTGCCAGCAGCTTACGACTGACCTACGAGCAGTACTTC. It specifies CASSLRLTYEQYF.

The chain uses TRBV9 and TRBJ2-1, with 8 bases fitting TRBD1. Germline V CDR1 and CDR2: SGDLS, YYNGEE. The CDR3 is 15 amino acids. J gave up 6 bases and V 3 bases, and 8 bases lay outside the gene matches. CDR3 DNA sequence: TGTGCCAGCAGCGCGGCCGACAGGGGCCGCAATGAGCAGTTCTTC. Translation: CASSAADRGRNEQFF.

The V and J genes are TRBV4-1 and TRBJ2-2; D may be TRBD2 (5 bases). Deletions cut 4 bases from V and 3 bases from J, with 9 bases between. The CDR3 sequence is 14 residues long. The germline CDR1 and CDR2 sequences are MGHRA and YSYEKL. CDR3: CASSLGEYTGELFF. In nucleotides, the CDR3 is TGCGCCAGCAGCCTCGGGGAGTACACCGGGGAGCTGTTTTTT.